This entry lists 24 T cell receptor beta chains sequenced from one sample in a study of human thymus T cells. TCRdb's copy holds only in-frame clones and misses some; the assay was immunoSEQ multiplex PCR. The table includes about 44,000 clones, nearly 95% detected once. Material: blood. Every receptor here comes from a boy under two years old with a congenital heart defect but otherwise immunologically healthy.

This clone appeared once. The chain joins TRBV4-3 to TRBJ1-2; TRBD1 is a possible D gene (6 bases). Germline V lookup: CDR1 LGHNA, CDR2 YSLEER. V shed 0 bases and J shed 4 bases, with 15 bases lying between them. CDR3 size: 16 residues. CDR3 DNA sequence: TGCGCCAGCAGCCAAGATCCGACAGGAAAAGCCTATGGCTACACCTTC. Its translation is CASSQDPTGKAYGYTF.

The chain carries TRBV7-6 and TRBJ1-5; no clear D gene. Per the germline V gene, CDR1 is SGHVS and CDR2 is FNYEAQ. Trimming left V 1 base short and J 0 bases short, with 19 bases between. The CDR3 extends over 19 amino acids. Here the CDR3 DNA reads TGTGCCAGCAGCTTAGGGGCGCCCACAACGTTGGCTAGCAATCAGCCCCAGCATTTT. Protein product: CASSLGAPTTLASNQPQHF.

This chain connects TRBV7-2 to TRBJ1-2; D unclear. Trimming stripped 1 base from V and 7 bases from J, with 10 bases between. Germline CDR1 is SGHTA and CDR2 is FQGNSA. The CDR3 has 13 amino acids. Written as DNA, the CDR3 is TGTGCCAGCAGCTTAGACCCTAAGGGTGGCTACACCTTC. Its protein is CASSLDPKGGYTF. The variable domain in full, completed from reference TRBV7-2 and TRBJ1-2, reads GAGVSQSPSNKVTEKGKDVELRCDPISGHTALYWYRQSLGQGLEFLIYFQGNSAPDKSGLPSDRFSAERTGGSVSTLTIQRTQQEDSAVYLCASSLDPKGGYTFGSGTRLTVV.

V usage is TRBV7-2 and J usage is TRBJ1-2; possible D gene TRBD1, 5 bases. Germline V gives CDR1 SGHTA, CDR2 FQGNSA. The V and J ends lost 1 base and 0 bases respectively, with 6 bases between them. There are 14 residues in the CDR3. The chain's CDR3 is CASSLGRANYGYTF. The CDR3 DNA is TGTGCCAGCAGCTTAGGCAGGGCTAACTATGGCTACACCTTC.

The rearrangement links TRBV4-1 to TRBJ1-1, with D unresolved. The CDR3 loop spans 15 amino acids. Trimming pared 1 base from V and 0 bases from J, leaving 9 bases between. Per the germline V gene, CDR1 is MGHRA and CDR2 is YSYEKL. The CDR3, as DNA: TGCGCCAGCAGCCAAGTAGGACGAATGAACACTGAAGCTTTCTTT. It translates to CASSQVGRMNTEAFF.

The V and J genes are TRBV9 and TRBJ1-2; D is unresolved. Trimming pared 0 bases from V and 8 bases from J, leaving 8 bases between. The CDR3 is 12 amino acids. Germline V gives CDR1 SGDLS, CDR2 YYNGEE. DNA for the CDR3: TGTGCCAGCAGCGTAGATCGCTACGGCTACACCTTC. Its protein product is CASSVDRYGYTF.

The CDR3 bases are TGTGCCAGCAGTGAGGAGACAGAATTAAGGGGCTACACCTTC. Translated: CASSEETELRGYTF. The V gene is TRBV6-1, the J gene TRBJ1-2; a weak D match, TRBD1 (5 bases). The germline V and J ends were trimmed by 3 bases and 8 bases, with 16 bases remaining between them. The CDR3 loop spans 14 amino acids. From germline, CDR1 is MNHNS and CDR2 SASEGT.

The CDR3 is CASRSLSGGAKNEQFF. CDR3 nucleotides: TGTGCCAGCAGGTCTCTTAGCGGGGGGGCCAAGAATGAGCAGTTCTTC. The J gene is TRBJ2-1, the V gene TRBV9, with 11 bases matching TRBD2. The V gene's germline CDR1 is SGDLS and CDR2 YYNGEE. Germline trimming cut 5 bases from V and 7 bases from J; bases unmatched to any gene: 11. The CDR3 runs 16 residues.

The chain employs TRBV11-2 and TRBJ2-3; no clear D gene. Germline CDR1 and CDR2: SGHAT and FQNNGV. Between the trimmed V and J ends, which lost 3 bases and 4 bases, there was a span of 11 bases. The CDR3 is 14 residues long. The CDR3 DNA reads TGTGCCAGCAGCTTCCTCAGCAAACCAGATACGCAGTATTTT. It is translated as CASSFLSKPDTQYF.

J is TRBJ1-1 and V is TRBV5-1; 7 bases agree with TRBD1. Germline V CDR1 and CDR2: SGHRS, YFSETQ. This CDR3 region has 15 residues. V was pared by 4 bases and J by 3 bases, with 9 bases of the junction left unmatched. CDR3 bases: TGCGCCAGCAGCCCGCACCAGGGGGGGTACACTGAAGCTTTCTTT. It yields the protein CASSPHQGGYTEAFF. Looking up the rest from reference TRBV5-1 and TRBJ1-1 gives the full variable domain: KAGVTQTPRYLIKTRGQQVTLSCSPISGHRSVSWYQQTPGQGLQFLFEYFSETQRNKGNFPGRFSGRQFSNSRSEMNVSTLELGDSALYLCASSPHQGGYTEAFFGQGTRLTVV.

This clone was seen only once. The chain employs TRBV27 and TRBJ1-2; 8 bases match TRBD1. V dropped 5 bases and J dropped 7; count of bases not matched to a gene: 12. Per germline, CDR1 MNHEY and CDR2 SMNVEV (reference sequence). The length of the CDR3 is 15 residues. The CDR3 DNA follows: TGTGCCAGCAGTCCTTCTTGGACAGGGCAACGTGGCTACACCTTC. It specifies CASSPSWTGQRGYTF.

This clone turned up a few times. V gene TRBV2 combines with J gene TRBJ2-3; unclear D gene. The germline V gene encodes CDR1 SNHLY and CDR2 FYNNEI. V was trimmed by 6 bases and J by 2 bases, leaving 18 bases between them. This CDR3 spans 16 amino acids. The DNA for the CDR3 is TGTGCCAGCAGCCTCTCTTGGAGAACTAACACAGATACGCAGTATTTT. Its translation: CASSLSWRTNTDTQYF.

In regard to this clone: Germline is not matched at one junction end, which may reflect a read error. The chain has TRBV6-5 and TRBJ1-5; weak D call: TRBD1 (6 bases). Per the germline V gene, CDR1 is MNHEY and CDR2 is SVGAGI. The CDR3 runs to 13 residues. CDR3 DNA: TGTGCCAGCAGTGAAACAGGGTATATCCCTTTCGTTTTT. As protein: CASSETGYIPFVF.

The chain couples TRBV7-6 to TRBJ2-5; TRBD2 agrees at 7 bases. Per germline, CDR1 SGHVS and CDR2 FNYEAQ. This CDR3 spans 14 amino acids. V shed 1 base and J 5 bases; nucleotides not matched to a gene: 4. The CDR3 coding sequence is TGTGCCAGCAGCTTAGTGGGGGGGTCGGAGACCCAGTACTTC. Amino acids: CASSLVGGSETQYF.

The V call is TRBV5-1, the J call TRBJ2-3; D is ambiguous. The germline V gene encodes CDR1 SGHRS and CDR2 YFSETQ. V was pared by 1 base and J by 2 bases, with 11 bases between. The CDR3 is 15 amino acids. In DNA, the CDR3 is TGCGCCAGCAGCTTGAGCCTAGGTTACACAGATACGCAGTATTTT. It translates to CASSLSLGYTDTQYF. The variable domain in full, with the rest retrieved from reference TRBV5-1 and TRBJ2-3, is KAGVTQTPRYLIKTRGQQVTLSCSPISGHRSVSWYQQTPGQGLQFLFEYFSETQRNKGNFPGRFSGRQFSNSRSEMNVSTLELGDSALYLCASSLSLGYTDTQYFGPGTRLTVL.

The rearrangement uses TRBV4-2 and TRBJ1-2; possible D gene TRBD1, 6 bases. CDR1 and CDR2 from the germline V gene are LGHNA and YNFKEQ. Trimming removed 4 bases at V and 3 bases at J, with 15 bases between. The CDR3 consists of 15 residues. This chain's CDR3 is CASSLNQGPHYGYTF. As DNA, the CDR3 is TGTGCCAGCAGCCTTAACCAGGGGCCTCACTATGGCTACACCTTC.

CDR3 amino acids: CASSSGTGGKETQYF. CDR3 DNA: TGTGCCAGCAGCTCCGGGACAGGGGGCAAAGAGACCCAGTACTTC. V is TRBV11-3 and J is TRBJ2-5; 12 bases are a match to TRBD1. Germline trimming cut 4 bases from V and 3 bases from J; bases unmatched to any gene: 3. The CDR3 covers 15 residues. Per the germline V gene, CDR1 is SGHNT and CDR2 is YENEEA.

The chain recombines TRBV6-5 with TRBJ2-3; D remains unclear. Germline CDR1 and CDR2: MNHEY and SVGAGI. V was pared by 0 bases and J by 8 bases, with 12 bases between. This CDR3 is 14 amino acids long. This CDR3 is CASSYSSNIGTQYF. The CDR3 DNA reads TGTGCCAGCAGTTACTCGTCCAATATAGGTACGCAGTATTTT.

The chain couples TRBV5-5 to TRBJ1-2; D is uncertain. CDR3 length: 17 amino acids. Germline V gene sequence: CDR1 SGHKS, CDR2 YYEKEE (reference sequence). Trimming shortened V by 0 bases and J by 2 bases, and 17 bases separated the two germline ends. CDR3 amino acids: CASSLEGWSGNNYGYTF. The CDR3 nucleotides are TGTGCCAGCAGCTTGGAGGGTTGGTCTGGGAACAACTATGGCTACACCTTC.

The rearrangement uses TRBV27 and TRBJ2-1, with TRBD2 matching over 9 bases. This CDR3 has 15 amino acids. J lost 6 bases, V lost 0 bases, and 3 bases had no gene match. Germline V CDR1 and CDR2: MNHEY, SMNVEV (reference sequence). CDR3: CASSLSVRGGNEQFF. The CDR3 DNA is TGTGCCAGCAGTTTATCGGTGCGGGGGGGCAATGAGCAGTTCTTC.

The chain has TRBV4-1 and TRBJ1-1; D is unclear. Germline V CDR1 and CDR2: MGHRA, YSYEKL. The germline V and J ends were trimmed by 4 bases and 1 base, with 4 bases remaining between them. The CDR3 extends over 12 amino acids. In DNA form, the CDR3 reads TGCGCCAGCAGCCGACAGAACACTGAAGCTTTCTTT. Residues: CASSRQNTEAFF.

This chain connects TRBV7-3 to TRBJ2-3, with D uncertain. V lost 0 bases and J 4 bases, leaving 8 bases between the germline ends. The germline V gene encodes CDR1 SGHTA and CDR2 FQGTGA. There are 14 residues in the CDR3. The CDR3 nucleotides read TGTGCCAGCAGCTTAACGCCGTCCCCAGATACGCAGTATTTT. Its translation is CASSLTPSPDTQYF.

This chain uses TRBV4-3 with TRBJ2-1; D perhaps matches TRBD1 (6 bases). The V end was cut by 8 bases, the J end by 3 bases, with 17 bases between. CDR1 and CDR2 (germline): LGHNA, YSLEER. This CDR3 has 15 residues. CDR3: CASATGTLGYNEQFF. CDR3 sequence (DNA): TGCGCCAGCGCAACCGGGACACTCGGCTACAATGAGCAGTTCTTC.

This clone showed up just a few times. CDR3 in DNA: TGTGCCATCAGTGAGTCGAAAGGCTACACCTTC. Amino acid sequence: CAISESKGYTF. This chain links TRBV10-3 with TRBJ1-2, with D hard to call. The CDR3 totals 11 residues. The germline gives CDR1 ENHRY, CDR2 SYGVKD. The germline V and J ends were trimmed by 0 bases and 8 bases, with 4 bases remaining between them.